The 32 T cell receptor beta chains in this list originate from one sample, sequenced in a study of cytomegalovirus exposure and HLA in healthy donors. Primers: 60 Vbeta forward and 13 Jbeta reverse. Produced via immunoSEQ multiplex PCR; TCRdb's table is partial and in-frame only. The table records 150,000 to 200,000 clones, roughly three quarters of them present only once. Material: PBMCs. Receptor source: a man between 18 and 29 years old in good health and CMV-seropositive.

The J gene is TRBJ1-3, the V gene TRBV2; 9 bases line up with TRBD1. In germline, CDR1 is SNHLY, CDR2 FYNNEI. The CDR3 is made up of 16 amino acids. With V trimmed by 7 bases and J by 3 bases, 10 bases remained unmatched. This CDR3 is CASTSTGGGSGNTIYF. The CDR3 DNA is TGTGCCAGCACGAGTACAGGGGGCGGCAGTGGAAACACCATATATTTT.

This clone was seen a handful of times. This specimen includes other DNA sequences encoding the same CDR3. The V and J genes are TRBV30 and TRBJ1-6; TRBD1 matches 7 bases. Unmatched junction bases numbered 8, after V lost 5 bases and J lost 7 bases. This CDR3 spans 14 amino acids. Looked up from germline, CDR1 is GTSNPN and CDR2 is SVGIG (reference sequence). DNA of the CDR3: TGTGCCTGGTGCGAAGGGGGCATGAATTCACCCCTCCACTTT. This codes for CAWCEGGMNSPLHF.

CDR3 DNA: TGCGCCAGCAGCACGACAGGGGTGAGAGGAAACACCATATATTTT. As protein: CASSTTGVRGNTIYF. The chain uses TRBV5-1 and TRBJ1-3; 8 bases match TRBD1. V shed 4 bases, J shed 4 bases, and the junction held 7 bases outside the gene matches. CDR3 length: 15 amino acids. In germline, CDR1 is SGHRS, CDR2 YFSETQ.

The J gene is TRBJ1-1, the V gene TRBV5-1; D call uncertain. Germline CDR1 is SGHRS and CDR2 is YFSETQ. The CDR3 has 18 residues. The V gene lost 1 base and the J gene lost 0 bases, with 19 bases spanning the gap. For the CDR3, the DNA is TGCGCCAGCAGCTTGAGGTCCCTTGGCCGGGGTGTGAACACTGAAGCTTTCTTT. Translating it yields CASSLRSLGRGVNTEAFF.

The chain joins TRBV5-1 to TRBJ2-5; no reliable D call. From germline, CDR1 is SGHRS and CDR2 YFSETQ. Trimming cost V 4 bases and J 4 bases, with 8 bases left between them. CDR3 size: 12 residues. CDR3 sequence (DNA): TGCGCCAGCAGCGCGTACGGAGAGACCCAGTACTTC. Amino acid sequence: CASSAYGETQYF.

This chain joins TRBV2 and TRBJ2-1, with TRBD2 as a possible D gene (6 bases). Germline CDR1 SNHLY, CDR2 FYNNEI. Trimming left V 6 bases short and J 5 bases short, with 14 bases between. The CDR3 has 14 amino acids. CDR3 amino acids: CASSATGVDNEQFF. The CDR3 coding sequence is TGTGCCAGCAGCGCGACGGGGGTCGACAATGAGCAGTTCTTC.

The V call is TRBV19, the J call TRBJ1-1; no firm D call. This CDR3 comprises 15 residues. Trimming cost V 6 bases and J 0 bases, with 14 bases left between them. Germline V gives CDR1 LNHDA, CDR2 SQIVND (reference sequence). The CDR3 here is CASSPTTTVNTEAFF. In DNA, the CDR3 is TGTGCCAGTAGCCCTACCACCACAGTGAACACTGAAGCTTTCTTT.

This sequence joins TRBV15 and TRBJ1-1, with D perhaps TRBD1 (5 bases). Trimming left V 0 bases short and J 7 bases short, with 12 bases between. Germline values: CDR1 LNHNV, CDR2 YYDKDF (reference sequence). The CDR3 loop spans 14 amino acids. The DNA for the CDR3 is TGTGCCACCAGCAGAGATAAACCGGGACTTGAAGCTTTCTTT. Translation: CATSRDKPGLEAFF.

This chain links TRBV10-2 with TRBJ2-3; D is unresolved. The V end lost 2 bases, the J end lost 0 bases, and 12 bases lay between the germline ends. CDR3 length equals 16 residues. Germline CDR1 reads WSHSY; CDR2 reads SAAADI. CDR3 residues: CASSEGQSLSTDTQYF. The CDR3 DNA is TGCGCCAGCAGTGAGGGGCAGTCGCTTAGCACAGATACGCAGTATTTT.

The chain has TRBV5-5 and TRBJ1-4; 7 nucleotides agree with TRBD1. The CDR3 totals 16 residues. Trimming cost V 4 bases and J 1 base; bases outside gene matches: 7. Germline CDR1 and CDR2: SGHKS and YYEKEE (reference sequence). CDR3 coding DNA: TGTGCCAGCAGCGCCCCACAGGGGATAACTAATGAAAAACTGTTTTTT. Translating gives CASSAPQGITNEKLFF. The full variable domain, with the rest looked up from reference TRBV5-5 and TRBJ1-4, is DAGVTQSPTHLIKTRGQQVTLRCSPISGHKSVSWYQQVLGQGPQFIFQYYEKEERGRGNFPDRFSARQFPNYSSELNVNALLLGDSALYLCASSAPQGITNEKLFFGSGTQLSVL.

The chain joins TRBV5-1 to TRBJ2-1; 10 nucleotides line up with TRBD2. Trimming cost V 4 bases and J 4 bases; bases outside gene matches: 5. CDR3 size: 15 residues. The germline gives CDR1 SGHRS, CDR2 YFSETQ. The CDR3 spells CASSTSGEPYNEQFF. As DNA, the CDR3 is TGCGCCAGCAGCACTAGCGGGGAGCCTTACAATGAGCAGTTCTTC. The full variable domain, in which reference TRBV5-1 and TRBJ2-1 provide the parts outside the CDR3, is KAGVTQTPRYLIKTRGQQVTLSCSPISGHRSVSWYQQTPGQGLQFLFEYFSETQRNKGNFPGRFSGRQFSNSRSEMNVSTLELGDSALYLCASSTSGEPYNEQFFGPGTRLTVL.

J is TRBJ1-2 and V is TRBV7-3; D gene ambiguous. The CDR3 contains 17 residues. With 4 bases removed from V and 2 bases from J, the gap between germline ends came to 20 bases. CDR1 is SGHTA and CDR2 is FQGTGA in the germline V gene. The CDR3 coding sequence is TGTGCCAGCAGCTCCGACCCCAGGTCCAGTCTCAACTATGGCTACACCTTC. Its protein is CASSSDPRSSLNYGYTF.

The gene calls are TRBV28 and TRBJ2-2; 11 positions agree with TRBD2. The CDR3 extends over 16 amino acids. CDR1 and CDR2 from the germline V gene are MDHEN and SYDVKM. J lost 2 bases, V lost 5 bases, and 4 bases had no gene match. The CDR3 is CASSTLAGDNTGELFF. Here the CDR3 DNA reads TGTGCCAGCAGTACACTAGCGGGAGACAACACCGGGGAGCTGTTTTTT.

The V call is TRBV7-9, the J call TRBJ1-2; D gene ambiguous. The V gene lost 0 bases and the J gene lost 3 bases, with 8 bases spanning the gap. Germline-derived CDR1 and CDR2 are SEHNR and FQNEAQ (reference sequence). The CDR3 is 14 residues long. The CDR3 loop reads CASSLALLYYGYTF. Written as DNA, the CDR3 is TGTGCCAGCAGCTTAGCACTTCTCTACTATGGCTACACCTTC. Complete variable domain (other parts from reference TRBV7-9 and TRBJ1-2): DTGVSQNPRHKITKRGQNVTFRCDPISEHNRLYWYRQTLGQGPEFLTYFQNEAQLEKSRLLSDRFSAERPKGSFSTLEIQRTEQGDSAMYLCASSLALLYYGYTFGSGTRLTVV.

The chain has TRBV30 and TRBJ1-2; tentatively, D is TRBD1 (6 bases). The V gene lost 1 base and the J gene lost 6 bases, with 12 bases spanning the gap. There are 13 residues in the CDR3. CDR1 and CDR2 (germline): GTSNPN, SVGIG (reference sequence). CDR3 protein: CAWSGLAGDGYTF. DNA for the CDR3: TGTGCCTGGAGTGGATTGGCAGGGGATGGCTACACCTTC.

The chain recombines TRBV4-1 with TRBJ1-1; 7 bases map to TRBD1. Trimming cost V 2 bases and J 4 bases; bases outside gene matches: 7. Germline CDR1 and CDR2: MGHRA and YSYEKL. This CDR3 is 15 amino acids long. The chain's CDR3 is CASSQWGQQSTEAFF. CDR3 DNA: TGCGCCAGCAGCCAATGGGGACAGCAGTCCACTGAAGCTTTCTTT.

DNA for the CDR3: TGTGCCAGCAGCTTAGGAGGGACGGGAAAAGCCTATGGCTACACCTTC. This codes for CASSLGGTGKAYGYTF. V usage is TRBV5-4 and J usage is TRBJ1-2, with D possibly matching TRBD1 (5 bases). The CDR3 has 16 amino acids. Trimming removed 2 bases at V and 4 bases at J, with 18 bases between. Germline loops: CDR1 SGHNT, CDR2 YYREEE (reference sequence).

V is TRBV6-6 and J is TRBJ1-2, with a tentative D call TRBD1 (6 bases). Trimming shortened V by 8 bases and J by 4 bases, and 14 bases separated the two germline ends. The germline CDR1 and CDR2 sequences are MNHNY and SVGAGI (reference sequence). This CDR3 comprises 13 residues. The CDR3 loop reads CASQRTETYGYTF. The CDR3 DNA sequence: TGTGCCAGCCAGAGGACAGAAACCTATGGCTACACCTTC.

This clone was picked up one time. V and J are TRBV19 and TRBJ2-2; the match to TRBD2 covers 9 bases. The length of the CDR3 is 16 residues. The trim removed 4 bases at V and 3 bases at J, leaving 6 bases unmatched. The germline V gene has CDR1 LNHDA and CDR2 SQIVND (reference sequence). CDR3 nucleotide sequence: TGTGCCAGTAGTAACCCGAAGCGGGGGGACACCGGGGAGCTGTTTTTT. Translated: CASSNPKRGDTGELFF.

The rearrangement joins TRBV19 to TRBJ1-1; D possibly corresponds to TRBD1 (5 bases). Germline V gene lookup returns CDR1 LNHDA and CDR2 SQIVND (reference sequence). The CDR3 consists of 14 residues. V was clipped by 2 bases and J by 5 bases, with 12 bases between them. The CDR3 here is CASSITGVGTEAFF. The CDR3 coding sequence is TGTGCCAGTAGTATAACAGGCGTTGGGACTGAAGCTTTCTTT.

V usage is TRBV29-1 and J usage is TRBJ2-2; the match to TRBD2 covers 15 bases. The germline CDR1 and CDR2 sequences are SQVTM and ANQGSEA. V lost 6 bases, J lost 1 base, and 6 bases stayed unmatched. This CDR3 has 17 amino acids. The chain's CDR3 is CSVFPGLAGGNTGELFF. The CDR3 DNA reads as TGCAGCGTCTTCCCGGGACTAGCGGGGGGGAACACCGGGGAGCTGTTTTTT.

CDR3 nucleotide sequence: TGTGCTAGTGGTTTGCTCGGGGACTTGTACAATGAGCAGTTCTTC. This translates into CASGLLGDLYNEQFF. J is TRBJ2-1 and V is TRBV12-5; possible D gene TRBD2, 6 bases. This CDR3 region has 15 residues. CDR1 is LGHNT, CDR2 FRNRAP, per germline. With 2 bases removed from V and 4 bases from J, the gap between germline ends came to 12 bases.

The rearrangement links TRBV27 to TRBJ2-2; D perhaps matches TRBD1 (6 bases). Trimming took off 6 bases at V and 5 bases at J, with 13 bases between the two ends. The CDR3 is made up of 14 amino acids. CDR1 and CDR2 from the germline V gene are MNHEY and SMNVEV (reference sequence). CDR3 in amino acids: CASRPTGLTGELFF. CDR3 in DNA: TGTGCCAGCAGGCCTACAGGGTTAACCGGGGAGCTGTTTTTT.

The V and J genes are TRBV7-2 and TRBJ2-3; the match to TRBD2 covers 9 bases. The CDR3 extends over 15 amino acids. Germline trimming cut 10 bases from V and 0 bases from J; bases unmatched to any gene: 8. From germline, CDR1 is SGHTA and CDR2 FQGNSA. The CDR3 bases are TGTGCCACCGCGGGCGGGGGGGGTAGCACAGATACGCAGTATTTT. Its protein product is CATAGGGGSTDTQYF.

On this clone: Additional DNA sequences in this sample encode the identical CDR3. V usage is TRBV5-6 and J usage is TRBJ1-1, with 7 bases fitting TRBD1. The germline V gene encodes CDR1 SGHDT and CDR2 YYEEEE. V lost 4 bases and J lost 0; bases outside the gene matches: 6. This CDR3 has 15 residues. For the CDR3, the DNA is TGTGCCAGCAGCCCCCGAGGGGGCCTGAACACTGAAGCTTTCTTT. This gives the protein CASSPRGGLNTEAFF.

V usage is TRBV2 and J usage is TRBJ2-1, with TRBD1 matching 11 bases. Germline assignment: CDR1 SNHLY and CDR2 FYNNEI. This CDR3 spans 15 amino acids. After removal of 5 bases from V and 4 bases from J, the junction contained 4 bases not matched to a gene. The CDR3 loop is CASSTGQGAYNEQFF. The CDR3 bases are TGTGCCAGCAGTACCGGACAGGGGGCGTACAATGAGCAGTTCTTC.

The rearrangement joins TRBV5-6 to TRBJ2-3, with 7 bases that match TRBD1. The germline V gene has CDR1 SGHDT and CDR2 YYEEEE. The CDR3 spans 15 residues. V shed 4 bases, J shed 6 bases, and the junction held 11 bases outside the gene matches. The DNA for the CDR3 is TGTGCCAGCAGCCAACTGGCCCGACAGGGTGATACGCAGTATTTT. Protein: CASSQLARQGDTQYF.

The chain employs TRBV6-1 and TRBJ1-2; 9 nucleotides match TRBD1. The V gene end was trimmed by 4 bases and the J gene end by 7 bases; junction bases not matched to a gene: 7. Germline CDR1 and CDR2: MNHNS and SASEGT. The CDR3 runs 14 residues. The CDR3 protein is CASSATGGAGGYTF. The CDR3, as DNA: TGTGCCAGCAGTGCTACAGGGGGCGCGGGTGGCTACACCTTC.

The V and J genes are TRBV28 and TRBJ2-1; 8 bases match TRBD2. The V gene end was trimmed by 2 bases and the J gene end by 1 base; junction bases not matched to a gene: 4. Germline V lookup: CDR1 MDHEN, CDR2 SYDVKM. The CDR3 is 16 residues long. CDR3 DNA sequence: TGTGCCAGCAGTTTAGCCGGGGGGGTATCCTACAATGAGCAGTTCTTC. Translated, it gives CASSLAGGVSYNEQFF.

The chain links TRBV19 to TRBJ2-7, with 9 bases identical to TRBD1. J was trimmed by 4 bases and V by 6 bases; bases with no gene match: 10. The CDR3 length is 15 residues. Germline V gives CDR1 LNHDA, CDR2 SQIVND (reference sequence). CDR3 in DNA: TGTGCCAGTAGCAGCCCGGGACAGGGAGTTTACGAGCAGTACGTC. Its translation: CASSSPGQGVYEQYV.

The chain links TRBV7-2 to TRBJ2-2, with D perhaps TRBD2 (6 bases). The V gene lost 3 bases and the J gene lost 7 bases, with 18 bases spanning the gap. CDR3 length equals 16 residues. Germline V gives CDR1 SGHTA, CDR2 FQGNSA. CDR3 protein: CASSFFSGGSGGELFF. The CDR3 nucleotides read TGTGCCAGCAGCTTTTTCTCCGGGGGTAGTGGCGGGGAGCTGTTTTTT.

This clone occurred a few times. CDR3 in DNA: TGTGCCAGCAGCGTAGCTGCGACTAGCGGTCCCAGCGGGGAGCTGTTTTTT. It yields the protein CASSVAATSGPSGELFF. The V call is TRBV9, the J call TRBJ2-2; 9 bases align to TRBD2. This CDR3 has 17 amino acids. With 0 bases clipped from V and 7 bases from J, the junction kept 10 bases outside the gene matches. Germline CDR1 SGDLS, CDR2 YYNGEE.